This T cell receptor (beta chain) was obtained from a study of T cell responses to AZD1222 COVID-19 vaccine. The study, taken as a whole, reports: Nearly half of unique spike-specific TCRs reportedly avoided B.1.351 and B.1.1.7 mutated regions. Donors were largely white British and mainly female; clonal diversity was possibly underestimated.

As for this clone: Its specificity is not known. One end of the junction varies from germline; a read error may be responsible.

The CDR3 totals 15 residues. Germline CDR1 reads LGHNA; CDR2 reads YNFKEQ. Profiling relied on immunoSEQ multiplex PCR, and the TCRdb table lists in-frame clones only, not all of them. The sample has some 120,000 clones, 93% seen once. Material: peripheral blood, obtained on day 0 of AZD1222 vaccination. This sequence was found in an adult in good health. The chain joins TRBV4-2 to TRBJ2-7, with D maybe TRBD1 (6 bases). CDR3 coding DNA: TGTGCCAGCAGCCCTTCGCCTGAGGTTGGGGCAGGGGTGCACTTC. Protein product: CASSPSPEVGAGVHF.